This T cell receptor (beta chain) was sequenced for a study of T-cell reconstitution after alpha-beta-depleted transplantation in children. General study findings and limits: About two months after transplant, alpha-beta T cells reportedly came from several hundred expanded graft clones.

Unique molecular identifiers were used in preparing the TCRbeta library. TCRdb fed the PCR reads into MiXCR, producing one record per CDR3 protein. This table has 350,000 to 500,000 distinct CDR3 sequences, about 40% appearing once. A note on this clonotype: Its target is unknown.

Germline CDR1 and CDR2: SQVTM and ANQGSEA. The CDR3 is 12 residues long. The germline V and J ends were trimmed by 3 bases and 4 bases, with 9 bases remaining between them. The source of this sequence is a girl aged 2 to 10 with aplastic anemia, due to receive a stem cell transplant. The genes are TRBV29-1 and TRBJ2-5, with D tentatively TRBD1 (6 bases). Sample: PBMCs, taken before TCRalphabeta/CD19-depleted stem cell transplant. CDR3 loop: CSVDQGPETQYF. As DNA, the CDR3 is TGCAGCGTTGACCAGGGGCCAGAGACCCAGTACTTC.